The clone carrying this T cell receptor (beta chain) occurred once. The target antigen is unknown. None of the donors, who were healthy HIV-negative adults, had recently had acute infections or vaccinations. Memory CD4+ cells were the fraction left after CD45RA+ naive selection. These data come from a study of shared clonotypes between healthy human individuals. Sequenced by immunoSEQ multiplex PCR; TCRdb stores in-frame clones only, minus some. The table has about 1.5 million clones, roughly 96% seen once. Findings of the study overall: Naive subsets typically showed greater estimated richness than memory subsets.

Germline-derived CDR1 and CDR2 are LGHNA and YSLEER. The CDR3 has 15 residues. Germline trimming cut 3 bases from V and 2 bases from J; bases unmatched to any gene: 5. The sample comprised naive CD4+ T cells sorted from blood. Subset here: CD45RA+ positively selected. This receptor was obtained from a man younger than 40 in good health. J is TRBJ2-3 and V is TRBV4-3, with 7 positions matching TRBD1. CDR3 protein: CASSQQGVHTDTQYF. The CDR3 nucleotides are TGCGCCAGCAGCCAGCAGGGGGTGCACACAGATACGCAGTATTTT.